The present entry profiles one T cell receptor (beta chain) with its context. This record belongs to a study of blood T cell repertoires in COVID-19. In the study overall: Acute-phase and convalescent COVID-19 samples originated in the United States, Italy and Spain. T cells, B-cell-depleted T cells, or PBMCs provided the cDNA or gDNA that served as material.

Germline V gives CDR1 MNHEY, CDR2 SVGAGI. CDR3 length: 14 amino acids. Study processing details: From reference gene primer amplification, estimates of nucleated cell counts were derived. Profiling relied on immunoSEQ multiplex PCR, and the TCRdb table lists in-frame clones only, not all of them. V and J calls and clone size are copied from that table; D and trimming were computed from the DNA. Of about 140,000 clones listed, 76% were seen once; the top ten hold around 4.2%. The specimen sequenced was peripheral blood. The TCR comes from a woman of 80 years or more with active or convalescent COVID-19. The V call is TRBV6-5, the J call TRBJ2-5; D perhaps matches TRBD2 (7 bases). As DNA, the CDR3 is TGTGCGGGTATCGGGGGGCGGAGGCAGGAGACCCAGTACTTC. This sequence encodes CAGIGGRRQETQYF.